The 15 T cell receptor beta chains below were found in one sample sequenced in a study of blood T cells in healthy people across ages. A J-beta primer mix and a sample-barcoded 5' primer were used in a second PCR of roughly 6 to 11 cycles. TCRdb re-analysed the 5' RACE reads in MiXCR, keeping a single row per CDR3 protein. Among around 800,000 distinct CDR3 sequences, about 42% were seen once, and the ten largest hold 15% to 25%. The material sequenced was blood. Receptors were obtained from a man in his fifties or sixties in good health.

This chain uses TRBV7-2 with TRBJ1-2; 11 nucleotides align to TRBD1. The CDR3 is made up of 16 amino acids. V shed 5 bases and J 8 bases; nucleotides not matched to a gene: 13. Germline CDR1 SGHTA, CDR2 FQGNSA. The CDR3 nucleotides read TGTGCCAGCAGCCTAACCCGGGACAGGGGGTCTAGAGGCTACACCTTC. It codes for CASSLTRDRGSRGYTF.

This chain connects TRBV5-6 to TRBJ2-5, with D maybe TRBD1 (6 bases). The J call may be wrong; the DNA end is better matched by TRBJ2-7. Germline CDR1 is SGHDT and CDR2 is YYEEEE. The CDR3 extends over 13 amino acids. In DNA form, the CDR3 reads TGTGCCAGCAGCTTTGGGACAAACGACGAGCAGTACTTC. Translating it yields CASSFGTNDEQYF.

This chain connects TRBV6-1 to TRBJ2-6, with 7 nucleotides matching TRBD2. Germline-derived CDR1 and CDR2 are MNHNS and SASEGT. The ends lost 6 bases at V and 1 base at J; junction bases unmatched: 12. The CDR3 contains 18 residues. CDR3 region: CASSRGVPLLSGANVLTF. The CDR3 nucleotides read TGTGCCAGCAGCCGGGGGGTACCCTTGCTGTCTGGGGCCAACGTCCTGACTTTC.

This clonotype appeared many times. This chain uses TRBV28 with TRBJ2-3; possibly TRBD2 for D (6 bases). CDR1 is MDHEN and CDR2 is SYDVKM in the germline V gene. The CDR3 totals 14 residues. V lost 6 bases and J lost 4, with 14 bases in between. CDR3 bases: TGTGCCAGCAGGTCCGGGACTCTCTCAGATACGCAGTATTTT. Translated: CASRSGTLSDTQYF.

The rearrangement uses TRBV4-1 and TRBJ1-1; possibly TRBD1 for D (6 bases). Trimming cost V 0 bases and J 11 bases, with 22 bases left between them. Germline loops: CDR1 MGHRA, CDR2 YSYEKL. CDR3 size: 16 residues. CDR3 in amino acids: CASSQDPGVYGQGAFF. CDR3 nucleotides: TGCGCCAGCAGCCAAGACCCAGGGGTCTATGGGCAAGGGGCTTTCTTT.

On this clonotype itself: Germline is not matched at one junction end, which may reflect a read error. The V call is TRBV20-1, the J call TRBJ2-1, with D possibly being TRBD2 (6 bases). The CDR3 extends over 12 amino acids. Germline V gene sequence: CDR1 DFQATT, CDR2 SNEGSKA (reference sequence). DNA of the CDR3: TGCAGTGCTGTTGGGGGGAACAATGAGCAGTCCTTC. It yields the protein CSAVGGNNEQSF.

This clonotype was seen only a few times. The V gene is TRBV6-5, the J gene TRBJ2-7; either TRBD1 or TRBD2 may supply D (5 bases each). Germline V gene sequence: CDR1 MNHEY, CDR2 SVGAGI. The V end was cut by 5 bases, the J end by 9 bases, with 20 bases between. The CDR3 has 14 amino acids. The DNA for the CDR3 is TGTGCCAGCAGTCCCGGGACCCACCTACGAGGGCAGTACTTC. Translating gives CASSPGTHLRGQYF.

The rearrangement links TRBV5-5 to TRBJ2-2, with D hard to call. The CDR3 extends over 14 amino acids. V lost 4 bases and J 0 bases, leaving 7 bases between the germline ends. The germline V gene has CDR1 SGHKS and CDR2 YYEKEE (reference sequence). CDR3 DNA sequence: TGTGCCAGCAGCCGAATTTCGAACACCGGGGAGCTGTTTTTT. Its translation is CASSRISNTGELFF.

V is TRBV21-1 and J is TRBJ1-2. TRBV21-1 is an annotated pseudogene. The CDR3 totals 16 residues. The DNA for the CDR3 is TGTGCCAGCAGGCGGGACGGACACCAGCGTCTCTATGGCTACACCTTC. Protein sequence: CASRRDGHQRLYGYTF.

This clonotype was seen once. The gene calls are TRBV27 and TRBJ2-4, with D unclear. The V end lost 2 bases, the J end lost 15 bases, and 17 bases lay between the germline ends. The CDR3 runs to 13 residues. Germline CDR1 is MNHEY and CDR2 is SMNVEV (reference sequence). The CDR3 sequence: CASSLMGSYERYF. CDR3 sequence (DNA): TGTGCCAGCAGTTTAATGGGGTCCTACGAGCGGTACTTC.

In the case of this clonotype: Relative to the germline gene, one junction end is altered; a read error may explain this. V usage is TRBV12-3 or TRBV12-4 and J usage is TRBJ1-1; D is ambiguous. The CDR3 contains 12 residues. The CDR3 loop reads CACSNTVTEAFF. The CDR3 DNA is TGTGCCTGCAGTAACACAGTCACTGAAGCTTTCTTT.

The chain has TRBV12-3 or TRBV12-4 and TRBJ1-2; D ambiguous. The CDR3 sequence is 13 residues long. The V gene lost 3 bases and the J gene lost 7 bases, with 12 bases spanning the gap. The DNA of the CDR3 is TGTGCCAGCAGTTTGCGGCAGGCCCTTGGCTACACCTTC. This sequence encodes CASSLRQALGYTF.

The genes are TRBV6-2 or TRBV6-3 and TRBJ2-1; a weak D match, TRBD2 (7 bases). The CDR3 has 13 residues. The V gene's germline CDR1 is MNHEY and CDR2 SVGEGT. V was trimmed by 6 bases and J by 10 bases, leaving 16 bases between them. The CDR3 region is CASSSPRGQEQFF. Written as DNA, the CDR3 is TGTGCCAGCAGCTCCCCGCGGGGGCAAGAGCAGTTCTTC.

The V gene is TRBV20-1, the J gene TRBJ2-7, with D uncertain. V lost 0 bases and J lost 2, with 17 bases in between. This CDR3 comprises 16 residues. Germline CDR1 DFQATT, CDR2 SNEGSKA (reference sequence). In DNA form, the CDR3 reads TGCAGTGCTAGAGATCTAGTCCCGGGCCGAGCCTACGAGCAGTACTTC. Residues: CSARDLVPGRAYEQYF.

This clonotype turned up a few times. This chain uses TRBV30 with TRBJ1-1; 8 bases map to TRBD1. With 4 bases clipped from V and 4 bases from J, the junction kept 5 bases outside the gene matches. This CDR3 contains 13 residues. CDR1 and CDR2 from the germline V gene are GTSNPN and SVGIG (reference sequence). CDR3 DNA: TGTGCCTGGATGAGGACAGGGACCACTGAAGCTTTCTTT. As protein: CAWMRTGTTEAFF.